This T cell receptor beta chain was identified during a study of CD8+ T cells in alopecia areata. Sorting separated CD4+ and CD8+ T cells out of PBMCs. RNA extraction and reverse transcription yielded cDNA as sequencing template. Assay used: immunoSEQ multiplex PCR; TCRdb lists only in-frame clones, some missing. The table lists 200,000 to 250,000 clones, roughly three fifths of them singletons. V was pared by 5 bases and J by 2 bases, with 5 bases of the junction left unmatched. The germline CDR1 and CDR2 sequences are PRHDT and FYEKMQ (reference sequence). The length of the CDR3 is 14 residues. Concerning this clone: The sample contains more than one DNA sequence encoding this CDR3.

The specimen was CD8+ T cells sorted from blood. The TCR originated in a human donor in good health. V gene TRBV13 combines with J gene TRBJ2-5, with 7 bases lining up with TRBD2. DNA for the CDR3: TGTGCCAGCAGCCCGGGGACTACACAAGAGACCCAGTACTTC. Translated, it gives CASSPGTTQETQYF.